A selection of T cell receptor beta chains follows, all from one sample in a study of cytomegalovirus exposure and HLA in healthy donors. The repertoire was sequenced with immunoSEQ multiplex PCR; TCRdb's copy has only in-frame clones and lacks some. In the table there are 95,000 to 150,000 clones, around 90% of which are singletons. The sequenced sample consisted of PBMCs. The receptors here all came from a woman aged 18-29 years in good health and CMV-seronegative. Each CDR3 is given with its conserved first and last residue. The order of the fields is J gene, V gene, clone size, D gene, CDR3 protein, CDR3 DNA. D genes are given only for firm matches. Size is omitted from some rows. Given values are once, few, many or a class for expanded clones.

j_call: TRBJ1-2; v_call: TRBV5-6; clone_size: NA; d_call: TRBD1; cdr3_aa: CASSRPGQGELGYGYTF; cdr3_nt: TGTGCCAGCAGCAGACCGGGACAGGGGGAATTGGGGTATGGCTACACCTTC
j_call: TRBJ2-3; v_call: TRBV27; clone_size: NA; d_call: NA; cdr3_aa: CASSFRVSTDTQYF; cdr3_nt: TGTGCCAGCAGTTTTCGGGTGAGCACAGATACGCAGTATTTT
j_call: TRBJ2-2; v_call: TRBV7-6; clone_size: NA; d_call: TRBD2; cdr3_aa: CASSSTSGATGELFF; cdr3_nt: TGTGCCAGCAGCTCCACTAGCGGGGCGACCGGGGAGCTGTTTTTT
j_call: TRBJ2-1; v_call: TRBV27; clone_size: NA; d_call: NA; cdr3_aa: CASSDSNRVNEQFF; cdr3_nt: TGTGCCAGCAGTGACTCAAACAGGGTCAATGAGCAGTTCTTC
j_call: TRBJ2-7; v_call: TRBV6-1; clone_size: NA; d_call: TRBD2; cdr3_aa: CASSEGWEGRSYEQYF; cdr3_nt: TGTGCCAGCAGTGAAGGGTGGGAGGGCAGGTCCTACGAGCAGTACTTC
j_call: TRBJ2-3; v_call: TRBV7-8; clone_size: NA; d_call: TRBD2; cdr3_aa: CASRSGRYTDTQYF; cdr3_nt: TGTGCCAGCAGAAGCGGGAGGTACACAGATACGCAGTATTTT
j_call: TRBJ1-2; v_call: TRBV6-5; clone_size: NA; d_call: NA; cdr3_aa: CASSSRIGGGRYGYTF; cdr3_nt: TGTGCCAGCAGTTCCCGTATTGGGGGCGGCCGCTATGGCTACACCTTC
j_call: TRBJ1-2; v_call: TRBV30; clone_size: once; d_call: NA; cdr3_aa: CAWSYSGDYGYTF; cdr3_nt: TGTGCCTGGAGTTACTCAGGGGACTATGGCTACACCTTC
j_call: TRBJ2-2; v_call: TRBV4-2; clone_size: NA; d_call: TRBD2; cdr3_aa: CASSQELAGGNGELFF; cdr3_nt: TGTGCCAGCAGCCAAGAACTAGCGGGAGGGAACGGGGAGCTGTTTTTT
j_call: TRBJ2-7; v_call: TRBV28; clone_size: once; d_call: TRBD2; cdr3_aa: CASSSPWPGTSGYEQYF; cdr3_nt: TGTGCCAGCAGTTCCCCCTGGCCTGGGACTAGCGGTTACGAGCAGTACTTC
j_call: TRBJ2-1; v_call: TRBV28; clone_size: NA; d_call: TRBD2; cdr3_aa: CASSPRLAGGNNEQFF; cdr3_nt: TGTGCCAGCAGCCCTCGACTAGCGGGAGGGAACAATGAGCAGTTCTTC
j_call: TRBJ1-2; v_call: TRBV6-6; clone_size: NA; d_call: NA; cdr3_aa: CASTRQGNNYGYTF; cdr3_nt: TGTGCCAGTACCCGGCAGGGGAATAACTATGGCTACACCTTC
j_call: TRBJ2-7; v_call: TRBV2; clone_size: NA; d_call: TRBD2; cdr3_aa: CASSEGGGLAAEQYF; cdr3_nt: TGTGCCAGCAGTGAAGGGGGAGGACTAGCTGCCGAGCAGTACTTC
j_call: TRBJ2-1; v_call: TRBV10-3; clone_size: NA; d_call: NA; cdr3_aa: CAISGTEGTNEQFF; cdr3_nt: TGTGCCATCAGTGGGACCGAGGGAACCAATGAGCAGTTCTTC
j_call: TRBJ2-1; v_call: TRBV12-5; clone_size: NA; d_call: TRBD2; cdr3_aa: CASGLAGLATDNEQFF; cdr3_nt: TGTGCTAGTGGTTTGGCCGGACTAGCGACCGACAATGAGCAGTTCTTC
j_call: TRBJ1-2; v_call: TRBV19; clone_size: NA; d_call: NA; cdr3_aa: CASSPGHPPLSYGYTF; cdr3_nt: TGTGCCAGTAGTCCGGGACACCCACCCCTATCCTATGGCTACACCTTC
j_call: TRBJ1-1; v_call: TRBV6-1; clone_size: NA; d_call: NA; cdr3_aa: CASSEARVPNTEAFF; cdr3_nt: TGTGCCAGCAGTGAAGCACGGGTCCCGAACACTGAAGCTTTCTTT
j_call: TRBJ2-1; v_call: TRBV5-1; clone_size: NA; d_call: NA; cdr3_aa: CASSSEGAYNEQFF; cdr3_nt: TGCGCCAGCAGCTCGGAAGGGGCCTACAATGAGCAGTTCTTC
j_call: TRBJ1-2; v_call: TRBV6-5; clone_size: NA; d_call: NA; cdr3_aa: CASTLDTNGYTF; cdr3_nt: TGTGCCAGCACCCTGGACACAAATGGCTACACCTTC
j_call: TRBJ2-1; v_call: TRBV7-6; clone_size: NA; d_call: NA; cdr3_aa: CASSINRAEQFF; cdr3_nt: TGTGCCAGCAGTATTAACAGGGCCGAGCAGTTCTTC
j_call: TRBJ1-3; v_call: TRBV7-9; clone_size: NA; d_call: NA; cdr3_aa: CASRPTRESGNTIYF; cdr3_nt: TGTGCCAGCAGGCCGACTAGGGAGTCTGGAAACACCATATATTTT
j_call: TRBJ1-1; v_call: TRBV29-1; clone_size: once; d_call: TRBD1; cdr3_aa: CSPCYRTGGPMNTEAFF; cdr3_nt: TGCAGCCCGTGTTACAGGACAGGGGGTCCCATGAACACTGAAGCTTTCTTT
j_call: TRBJ2-3; v_call: TRBV10-3; clone_size: NA; d_call: NA; cdr3_aa: CATGGPGSDTQYF; cdr3_nt: TGTGCCACCGGAGGGCCGGGCTCAGATACGCAGTATTTT
j_call: TRBJ1-1; v_call: TRBV28; clone_size: NA; d_call: TRBD1; cdr3_aa: CASSRTGNMNTEAFF; cdr3_nt: TGTGCCAGCAGCAGGACAGGGAATATGAACACTGAAGCTTTCTTT
j_call: TRBJ1-3; v_call: TRBV27; clone_size: once; d_call: NA; cdr3_aa: CASRITGNSGNTIYF; cdr3_nt: TGTGCCAGCAGGATAACAGGGAACTCTGGAAACACCATATATTTT
j_call: TRBJ2-2; v_call: TRBV10-1; clone_size: once; d_call: TRBD2; cdr3_aa: CASSDLAGGGGMGTGELFF; cdr3_nt: TGCGCCAGCAGTGACTTAGCGGGAGGAGGAGGAATGGGCACCGGGGAGCTGTTTTTT
j_call: TRBJ1-2; v_call: TRBV5-1; clone_size: NA; d_call: TRBD1; cdr3_aa: CASSPDPGQGAYGYTF; cdr3_nt: TGCGCCAGCAGCCCCGATCCGGGACAGGGGGCGTATGGCTACACCTTC
j_call: TRBJ2-2; v_call: TRBV13; clone_size: NA; d_call: TRBD2; cdr3_aa: CASSLSGGRTGELFF; cdr3_nt: TGTGCCAGCAGCTTATCGGGAGGGCGCACCGGGGAGCTGTTTTTT
j_call: TRBJ2-7; v_call: TRBV29-1; clone_size: NA; d_call: TRBD1; cdr3_aa: CSVEVAADRGRAYEQYF; cdr3_nt: TGCAGCGTTGAGGTGGCCGCGGACAGGGGACGAGCCTACGAGCAGTACTTC
j_call: TRBJ2-5; v_call: TRBV5-1; clone_size: NA; d_call: TRBD2; cdr3_aa: CASSAGTSGIQETQYF; cdr3_nt: TGCGCCAGCAGCGCCGGGACTAGCGGGATCCAAGAGACCCAGTACTTC
j_call: TRBJ2-1; v_call: TRBV27; clone_size: NA; d_call: TRBD1; cdr3_aa: CASSSRQGGFYEQFF; cdr3_nt: TGTGCCAGCAGTTCTCGACAGGGGGGGTTTTATGAGCAGTTCTTC
j_call: TRBJ2-7; v_call: TRBV6-5; clone_size: NA; d_call: NA; cdr3_aa: CASSSGVGEQYF; cdr3_nt: TGTGCCAGCAGTTCCGGGGTGGGGGAGCAGTACTTC
j_call: TRBJ1-1; v_call: TRBV6-6; clone_size: NA; d_call: TRBD1; cdr3_aa: CASNHRGLNTEAFF; cdr3_nt: TGTGCCAGCAATCACAGGGGGCTGAACACTGAAGCTTTCTTT
j_call: TRBJ1-5; v_call: TRBV28; clone_size: NA; d_call: NA; cdr3_aa: CASSPLGGRWSNQPQHF; cdr3_nt: TGTGCCAGCAGCCCTCTCGGGGGTCGTTGGAGCAATCAGCCCCAGCATTTT
j_call: TRBJ1-1; v_call: TRBV19; clone_size: NA; d_call: TRBD1; cdr3_aa: CASSGTGYPSEAFF; cdr3_nt: TGTGCCAGTAGTGGGACAGGGTATCCTTCTGAAGCTTTCTTT
j_call: TRBJ2-5; v_call: TRBV12-5; clone_size: once; d_call: TRBD1; cdr3_aa: CASGFYRGQQETQYF; cdr3_nt: TGTGCTAGTGGTTTCTATAGGGGACAGCAAGAGACCCAGTACTTC
j_call: TRBJ1-1; v_call: TRBV7-2; clone_size: NA; d_call: NA; cdr3_aa: CASSRGGSEAFF; cdr3_nt: TGTGCCAGCAGCCGTGGAGGCAGTGAGGCTTTCTTT
j_call: TRBJ2-5; v_call: TRBV5-4; clone_size: NA; d_call: NA; cdr3_aa: CASSPGDLVETQYF; cdr3_nt: TGTGCCAGCAGCCCCGGTGACTTAGTGGAGACCCAGTACTTC
j_call: TRBJ1-2; v_call: TRBV30; clone_size: NA; d_call: NA; cdr3_aa: CAWRAGAGYGYTF; cdr3_nt: TGTGCCTGGAGGGCGGGGGCGGGCTATGGCTACACCTTC
j_call: TRBJ2-7; v_call: TRBV29-1; clone_size: NA; d_call: TRBD2; cdr3_aa: CSVERWTSGNYEQYF; cdr3_nt: TGCAGCGTTGAGCGTTGGACTAGCGGGAATTACGAGCAGTACTTC
j_call: TRBJ1-1; v_call: TRBV30; clone_size: NA; d_call: TRBD1; cdr3_aa: CAWTPGQANTEAFF; cdr3_nt: TGTGCCTGGACTCCCGGACAGGCGAACACTGAAGCTTTCTTT
j_call: TRBJ2-1; v_call: TRBV6-6; clone_size: NA; d_call: NA; cdr3_aa: CASTFYRRGGNEQFF; cdr3_nt: TGTGCCAGCACCTTCTATCGGAGAGGAGGGAATGAGCAGTTCTTC
j_call: TRBJ1-2; v_call: TRBV7-9; clone_size: NA; d_call: TRBD1; cdr3_aa: CASSLGAGGSSYGYTF; cdr3_nt: TGTGCCAGCAGCTTAGGTGCAGGGGGCTCGTCCTATGGCTACACCTTC
j_call: TRBJ2-7; v_call: TRBV21-1; clone_size: few; d_call: NA; cdr3_aa: CASGGDRGDFYEQYF; cdr3_nt: TGTGCCAGCGGTGGGGACAGGGGCGATTTCTACGAGCAGTACTTC
j_call: TRBJ1-3; v_call: TRBV2; clone_size: NA; d_call: NA; cdr3_aa: CASSEWSGIGNTIYF; cdr3_nt: TGTGCCAGCAGTGAATGGTCAGGCATAGGAAACACCATATATTTT
j_call: TRBJ2-6; v_call: TRBV28; clone_size: NA; d_call: NA; cdr3_aa: CASYRGGAGANVLTF; cdr3_nt: TGTGCCAGCTATCGAGGGGGGGCTGGGGCCAACGTCCTGACTTTC
j_call: TRBJ2-7; v_call: TRBV10-3; clone_size: NA; d_call: TRBD1; cdr3_aa: CAISDNPGQGTYEQYF; cdr3_nt: TGTGCCATCAGTGACAATCCGGGACAGGGCACCTACGAGCAGTACTTC